A single T cell receptor (beta chain) is shown here with its context. What antigen it recognizes has not been identified. Base quality data are lacking; no much larger clone is found one base away. This entry comes from a study of cytomegalovirus exposure and HLA in healthy donors (dated by TCRdb to the late 2010s). Regarding the study in general: An earlier analysis of some 600 of the donors reported 276 Gb of sequence data and 90 million to 120 million unique TCR beta sequences obtained from 150 million to 200 million T cells. An early release covering 500 to 750 HLA-typed donors comprised about 290 gigabases of sequencing data and approximately 80 million unique TCR sequences. Among the 398 genotyped donors, approximately 81% belonged to the genetic ancestry cluster associated with self-reported Caucasian donors. The study aimed to test whether signatures of past pathogen exposure could be identified by cataloging public T cell receptors. The T cell repertoires of around 730 subjects were profiled by immunosequencing and related to cytomegalovirus serostatus. Besides the first cohort of 666 subjects, a separate validation cohort made up of over 100 different subjects was used. To predict cytomegalovirus infection status, the study combined high-throughput TCR immunosequencing, statistical association of individual TCRs with disease status, and machine learning. A later analysis re-examined previously published TCR beta repertoires from around 670 donors and added high-resolution HLA genotyping to investigate patterns of TCR occurrence. Rather than using new phenotypic data, the later analysis identified candidate immune exposures from TCR beta sequences and from how often those sequences occurred across donors. In an earlier analysis of 587 of the donors, high-throughput TCR beta sequencing was used to judge whether each TCR beta V gene segment behaved as functional or pseudogenic. Donor age, sex, ethnicity and CMV serostatus were compiled together with the repertoire data. In a later genetic analysis, genome-wide SNP genotypes for about 55% of the roughly 670 donors were used, and that subset was treated as a discovery cohort. Every discovery cohort repertoire had been produced on one sequencing platform. HLA typing covered class I and class II loci at four-digit resolution. Typing coverage varied by locus: roughly 629-640 donors for A, B, C, DRB1 and DQB1; some 520 for DQA1; around 570 for DPA1; roughly 450 for DPB1. A handful of DR-DQ haplotypes were handled as single units for association and clustering because linkage in the cohort was strong. Across 300 to 500 genotyped donors of the cohort, an average of about 240,000 unique TCR beta nucleotide sequences per donor were sequenced, and roughly 18% of those sequences were non-productive. Broader findings and caveats from the paper: Immune exposure information for the cohort was limited to CMV serostatus. In a later analysis, TCR association rates were found to vary across HLA loci, with the most associated TCRs seen for DRB1 alleles and the fewest for HLA-C alleles. According to the authors, the approach could potentially be generalized to other disease states and immunological phenotypes. The study listed 164 TCR beta chains as associated with cytomegalovirus. Cytomegalovirus status was reported to be diagnosed by the classifier with high specificity and sensitivity in both the original and validation cohorts. V-gene and J-gene trimming of TCR beta chains was associated with a missense DCLRE1C variant in a later genetic analysis, and the association was replicated in an independent cohort. In this cohort, only TCR beta chains were sequenced, and detectable features were limited by the absence of alpha or paired-chain data. A later analysis reported that several top co-occurrence clusters appeared linked to parvovirus B19, influenza, CMV and Epstein-Barr virus. In a later genetic analysis, fewer N-insertions in productive TCRs were reported among donors in an Asian-associated ancestry cluster than the roughly 710-donor mean. In vitro tests confirmed that a few of the cytomegalovirus-associated TCR beta chains recognize cytomegalovirus antigens. A further reported finding was that TCR beta sequences accurately predicted the HLA-A and HLA-B alleles for most subjects in the first cohort. The earlier analysis of about 600 of the donors excluded some 15 rarely observed V segments, including chromosome 9 orphons, because counts were too low. Because HLA typing was unavailable for some donors at each locus, only the typed subset was used in association tests. At a false discovery rate of 0.05, a later analysis linked under 20,000 TCR beta sequences to specific HLA alleles. Some IMGT-functional V segments, including TRBV6-2 and TRBV6-3, could not be distinguished by the 87-base-pair reads and were therefore excluded. In a later analysis, most CMV-associated TCR beta chains were found to appear HLA-restricted, with HLA associations seemingly driven largely by CMV exposure. Correlated functional status among segregating V segments might be attributable to linkage disequilibrium, but an unknown experimental factor could not be ruled out. While some public TCRs were present in many individuals, most TCR sequences turned up only very rarely across donors. The sequencing pipeline was judged likely to have produced a cluster of highly shared sequence variants as a technical artifact. In a later analysis, HLA-associated TCR beta chains showed more clonal expansion and lower generation probabilities than non-associated chains that were equally common. In an earlier analysis of approximately 590 of the donors, most TCR beta V segments appeared in productive rearrangements about 87% or about 30% of the time, broadly matching IMGT annotations. When HLA alleles, especially DR and DQ, strongly co-occurred, TCR associations were difficult to assign to individual alleles. Roughly uniform sequencing depth across donors was assumed in presence/absence analyses, although this assumption may not hold.

The library was generated by the immunoSEQ multiplex PCR assay. For the multiplex PCR, a mixture combining 60 forward primers for TCR Vbeta segments and 13 reverse primers for TCR Jbeta segments was used. The CDR3 region of rearranged TCR beta genes was amplified from genomic DNA by a multiplex PCR assay. The amplified TCR beta libraries were sequenced on the Illumina HiSeq System as 87-base-pair reads. The authors processed their data as follows. Across the roughly 600 repertoires, a later analysis counted tens of millions of unique TCR beta chains, roughly 11 million of which were shared by at least two donors. A nearest-neighbor algorithm error-corrected the raw reads and collapsed the reads into unique sequences, merging closely related sequences to remove PCR and sequencing errors. CDR3 sequences were aligned to IMGT reference sequences to assign V, D and J gene segments. Each retained sequence needed at least a six-nucleotide match to both a V gene segment and a J gene segment. A rearrangement was called productive if the CDR3 had no stop codons and remained in frame with V and J, and every other rearrangement was called non-productive. CDR3 was defined according to IMGT convention as the region running from the second conserved V-encoded cysteine to the conserved J-encoded phenylalanine. The earlier analysis of 587 of the donors excluded sequences that lacked an unambiguous match to a single V gene segment. In an earlier analysis of a few hundred of the donors, a V segment was called functional when productive rearrangements were above 56.7%, and segregating when the standard deviation between donors exceeded 5%. A statistical classification framework was built for diagnosing cytomegalovirus status from the catalog of TCR beta chain sequences. In a later analysis, V and J genes were assigned by comparing TCR nucleotide sequences against IMGT/GENE-DB human TR gene sequences. In a later analysis, CDR3 sequences and most-parsimonious VDJ recombination scenarios were assigned using the TCRdist pipeline. In a later analysis, every TCR beta chain was defined by the combination of its CDR3 amino acid sequence and its V-gene family, and reads without a unique V-gene family were dropped. A later analysis removed 600 or so highly shared, low-generation-probability nucleotide sequences to deal with suspected cross-contamination and a sequencing artifact. In a later analysis, a clonal expansion index for each public chain was calculated from normalized within-repertoire ranks of inferred template counts. In a later analysis, generation probabilities were computed with a VDJ recombination model fitted to out-of-frame rearrangements, and the resulting probabilities were checked against IGoR. Hypergeometric tests were used in a later analysis to score TCR-TCR, TCR-HLA and TCR-CMV co-occurrence, with a repertoire-size bias correction applied to the TCR pairs. False discovery rates were estimated in a later analysis by permuting HLA or CMV assignments 20 times. A later analysis grouped co-occurring TCRs with DBSCAN, adding TCRdist sequence similarity when clustering within HLA-allele-positive subsets. Repertoires with fewer than 30,000 or more than 120,000 public chains, plus five repertoires with anomalous nucleotide sharing, were excluded from co-occurrence clustering. The table was pulled from immuneACCESS by TCRdb, which kept in-frame rearrangements only. Such tables lose some clones; where checked, under half of the loss comes from unresolved V genes, and the rest has no known cause. That table furnishes V, J and clone size, whereas the DNA furnished D and trimming. This sample lists 150,000 to 200,000 clones; less than 90% were detected once. The ten most abundant clones make up roughly 6.3% of the sample.

Looking up the germline V gene (reference sequence) yields CDR1 GTSNPN and CDR2 SVGIG. V is reduced by 4 bases and J by 2 bases, leaving a spacing of 15 bases between them. Taken from cysteine to phenylalanine, the CDR3 has 15 residues. Of the read, only the CDR3 DNA is kept; its 45 bases are in frame from base 1. The cohort comprised 550 to 700 healthy bone marrow donors. At the time of sampling, every cohort member was nominally healthy, though immune exposures that went unrecorded were likely present. The donor was CMV seropositive and belonged to the group of 250 to 300 seropositive cohort members. Every donor gave a peripheral blood sample, and the peripheral blood mononuclear cells from that sample were used for TCR beta sequencing. Genomic DNA was extracted from the blood cell samples with the Qiagen DNeasy Blood Extraction Kit.

Source material: PBMCs. The rearrangement combines TRBV30 with TRBJ2-1, with TRBD2 perhaps the D gene, on 6 matching bases. The origin of this receptor is a male donor in good health and CMV-seropositive. The DNA sequence is as follows: TGTGCCTGGAAACAGACTAGTAAGGCCTACAATGAGCAGTTCTTC. It is translated as CAWKQTSKAYNEQFF.